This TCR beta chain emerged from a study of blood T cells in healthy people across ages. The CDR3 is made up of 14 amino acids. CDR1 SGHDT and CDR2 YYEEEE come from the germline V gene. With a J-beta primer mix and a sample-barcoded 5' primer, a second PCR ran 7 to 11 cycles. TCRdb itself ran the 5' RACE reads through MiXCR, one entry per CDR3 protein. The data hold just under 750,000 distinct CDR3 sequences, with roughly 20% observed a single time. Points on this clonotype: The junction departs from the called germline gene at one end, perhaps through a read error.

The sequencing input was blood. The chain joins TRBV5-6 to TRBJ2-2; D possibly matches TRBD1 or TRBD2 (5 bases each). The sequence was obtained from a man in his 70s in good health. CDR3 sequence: CASSLTGYTGALFF. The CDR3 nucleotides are TGTGCCAGCAGCTTGACAGGCTACACCGGGGCGCTGTTTTTT. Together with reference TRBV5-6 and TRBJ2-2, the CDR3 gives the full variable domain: DAGVTQSPTHLIKTRGQQVTLRCSPKSGHDTVSWYQQALGQGPQFIFQYYEEEERQRGNFPDRFSGHQFPNYSSELNVNALLLGDSALYLCASSLTGYTGALFFGEGSRLTVL.